One and the same sample provided the 26 T cell receptor beta chains below, sequenced in a study of control samples from healthy donors and cancer patients. TCRdb's table, derived via immunoSEQ multiplex PCR, lists solely in-frame clones and lacks some. The repertoire consists of about 140,000 clones, with around 85% occurring once and the leading ten covering 8.7%. Sample: blood. Source of these receptors: a woman in her 30s in good health.

In DNA, the CDR3 is TGTGCCAGCAGCCAATACTCCGGGACAGCTGAAGCTTTCTTT. Translated, it gives CASSQYSGTAEAFF. The chain carries TRBV5-4 and TRBJ1-1, with TRBD1 matching 7 bases. Losses at the gene ends were 4 bases for V and 6 bases for J; bases not matched to a gene: 9. The CDR3 has 14 amino acids. Germline V gene lookup returns CDR1 SGHNT and CDR2 YYREEE (reference sequence).

The chain carries TRBV5-6 and TRBJ2-7, with 12 bases matching TRBD2. This CDR3 contains 14 residues. Germline V lookup: CDR1 SGHDT, CDR2 YYEEEE. Trimming at V came to 3 bases and at J to 3 bases, leaving 1 base not matched to a gene. The CDR3 loop is CASSWTSGDYEQYF. The CDR3, as DNA: TGTGCCAGCAGCTGGACTAGCGGGGACTACGAGCAGTACTTC.

The chain carries TRBV6-5 and TRBJ2-2, with D possibly being TRBD1 or TRBD2 (5 bases each). Germline-derived CDR1 and CDR2 are MNHEY and SVGAGI. The V and J ends lost 4 bases and 2 bases respectively, with 14 bases between them. This CDR3 contains 16 residues. The chain's CDR3 is CASSSSSGTNTGELFF. The CDR3 nucleotides read TGTGCCAGCAGTTCTAGTTCAGGGACCAACACCGGGGAGCTGTTTTTT.

The genes are TRBV2 and TRBJ2-1; TRBD2 matches at 9 bases. With V trimmed by 5 bases and J by 0 bases, 5 bases remained unmatched. There are 16 residues in the CDR3. Germline-derived CDR1 and CDR2 are SNHLY and FYNNEI. CDR3 in DNA: TGTGCCAGCAGTACTAGCGGGTATAGCTCCTACAATGAGCAGTTCTTC. This sequence encodes CASSTSGYSSYNEQFF.

J is TRBJ2-4 and V is TRBV6-4, with D possibly TRBD2 on 5 matching bases. CDR1 MRHNA and CDR2 SNTAGT come from the germline V gene. Trimming cost V 2 bases and J 3 bases, with 11 bases left between them. This CDR3 is 15 amino acids long. CDR3 sequence: CASSDSSVHKNIQYF. The CDR3, as DNA: TGTGCCAGCAGTGACAGTAGCGTGCACAAAAACATTCAGTACTTC.

This sequence joins TRBV27 and TRBJ2-2, with 9 positions matching TRBD1. The CDR3 has 15 amino acids. Germline values: CDR1 MNHEY, CDR2 SMNVEV (reference sequence). V was pared by 7 bases and J by 3 bases, with 6 bases of the junction left unmatched. CDR3 loop: CASTRRQGDTGELFF. For the CDR3, the DNA is TGTGCCAGCACCCGACGACAGGGGGACACCGGGGAGCTGTTTTTT.

V is TRBV28 and J is TRBJ1-2; the D is unclear. V was clipped by 5 bases and J by 6 bases, with 16 bases between them. CDR1 MDHEN and CDR2 SYDVKM come from the germline V gene. The CDR3 has 14 residues. CDR3 region: CASSLGIKGNGYTF. As DNA, the CDR3 is TGTGCCAGCAGTCTGGGTATAAAAGGGAATGGCTACACCTTC.

The CDR3 sequence: CATSDLPGGGEKLFF. In DNA form, the CDR3 reads TGTGCCACCAGTGATTTGCCCGGGGGCGGTGAAAAACTGTTTTTT. This chain joins TRBV24-1 and TRBJ1-4; D may be TRBD1 (6 bases). Germline-derived CDR1 and CDR2 are KGHDR and SFDVKD. This CDR3 region has 15 residues. The V end lost 0 bases, the J end lost 7 bases, and 11 bases lay between the germline ends.

The chain uses TRBV2 and TRBJ1-5; D is ambiguous. CDR1 and CDR2 from the germline V gene are SNHLY and FYNNEI. This CDR3 spans 13 amino acids. Trimming shortened V by 5 bases and J by 2 bases, and 7 bases separated the two germline ends. CDR3 DNA: TGTGCCAGCAGTCTCAGTGGCAATCAGCCCCAGCATTTT. Its translation: CASSLSGNQPQHF. Looking up the rest from reference TRBV2 and TRBJ1-5 gives the full variable domain: EPEVTQTPSHQVTQMGQEVILRCVPISNHLYFYWYRQILGQKVEFLVSFYNNEISEKSEIFDDQFSVERPDGSNFTLKIRSTKLEDSAMYFCASSLSGNQPQHFGDGTRLSIL.

The chain uses TRBV2 and TRBJ2-5, with a possible D match to TRBD2 (6 bases). CDR3 length: 15 residues. Germline CDR1 SNHLY, CDR2 FYNNEI. The V and J ends lost 4 bases and 5 bases respectively, with 17 bases between them. The CDR3 DNA is TGTGCCAGCAGTGCGGTGGGGGGATGGATCGAGACCCAGTACTTC. It is translated as CASSAVGGWIETQYF.

This clone was counted a single time. The genes are TRBV5-1 and TRBJ1-1, with TRBD1 identical over 7 bases. This CDR3 region has 15 residues. J lost 2 bases, V lost 4 bases, and 8 bases had no gene match. CDR1 is SGHRS, CDR2 YFSETQ, per germline. In DNA form, the CDR3 reads TGCGCCAGCAGCCCGAGGGAGGGGGCAAACACTGAAGCTTTCTTT. Protein sequence: CASSPREGANTEAFF.

The rearrangement uses TRBV9 and TRBJ2-7; 9 positions match TRBD2. The V gene end was trimmed by 2 bases and the J gene end by 2 bases; junction bases not matched to a gene: 11. Germline CDR1 and CDR2: SGDLS and YYNGEE. CDR3 length: 17 residues. This CDR3 is CASSVSSGRDYTYEQYF. CDR3 bases: TGTGCCAGCAGCGTCAGTAGCGGGAGAGATTACACCTACGAGCAGTACTTC.

The genes are TRBV3-1 (or the pseudogene TRBV3-2) and TRBJ2-7; TRBD1 is a possible D gene (6 bases). Germline values: CDR1 LGHDT, CDR2 YNNKEL (reference sequence). The CDR3 is made up of 13 amino acids. Trimming shortened V by 6 bases and J by 1 base, and 10 bases separated the two germline ends. The CDR3 nucleotides read TGTGCCAGCAGACAGGGTGGGTCCTACGAGCAGTACTTC. Protein: CASRQGGSYEQYF.

CDR3 residues: CASMGTYNEQFF. The CDR3 DNA reads as TGTGCCAGCATGGGAACCTACAATGAGCAGTTCTTC. The chain recombines TRBV27 with TRBJ2-1, with D uncertain. Trimming removed 7 bases at V and 2 bases at J, with 6 bases between. This CDR3 comprises 12 residues. Germline V gives CDR1 MNHEY, CDR2 SMNVEV (reference sequence).

V is TRBV3-1 (or the pseudogene TRBV3-2) and J is TRBJ1-1; D uncertain. This CDR3 is built from 12 residues. CDR1 is LGHDT and CDR2 is YNNKEL in the germline V gene (reference sequence). The V end was cut by 4 bases, the J end by 8 bases, with 11 bases between. The CDR3 region is CASSRGESEAFF. DNA of the CDR3: TGTGCCAGCAGCCGCGGGGAATCGGAAGCTTTCTTT.

This clone has just a few counts. The chain links TRBV7-2 to TRBJ2-7, with 9 bases identical to TRBD1. There are 14 residues in the CDR3. Germline lookup yields CDR1 SGHTA and CDR2 FQGNSA. Losses at the gene ends were 1 base for V and 4 bases for J; bases not matched to a gene: 2. DNA of the CDR3: TGTGCCAGCAGCTTAGACAGGGGGCGATACGAGCAGTACTTC. Its protein is CASSLDRGRYEQYF. The entire variable domain, with the rest obtained from reference TRBV7-2 and TRBJ2-7, is as follows: GAGVSQSPSNKVTEKGKDVELRCDPISGHTALYWYRQSLGQGLEFLIYFQGNSAPDKSGLPSDRFSAERTGGSVSTLTIQRTQQEDSAVYLCASSLDRGRYEQYFGPGTRLTVT.

This chain uses TRBV5-4 with TRBJ2-7; D may be TRBD1 (6 bases). The ends were cut back, 7 bases at V and 6 bases at J, with 20 bases in the middle. The CDR3 runs 14 residues. Germline V gene lookup returns CDR1 SGHNT and CDR2 YYREEE (reference sequence). CDR3 loop: CASVPDRSLGEQYF. The CDR3 DNA reads as TGTGCCAGCGTCCCGGACAGATCGTTGGGCGAGCAGTACTTC.

The gene calls are TRBV4-1 and TRBJ2-3, with TRBD2 matching 13 bases. V lost 4 bases, J lost 5 bases, and 12 bases stayed unmatched. Germline CDR1 and CDR2: MGHRA and YSYEKL. This CDR3 has 18 residues. The CDR3 protein is CASSPYDPTSGRRDTQYF. In DNA form, the CDR3 reads TGCGCCAGCAGCCCATATGACCCGACTAGCGGGAGGAGAGATACGCAGTATTTT.

This clone was picked up one time. The V gene is TRBV5-6, the J gene TRBJ2-3; 8 bases line up with TRBD2. V trimming: 4 bases; J trimming: 5 bases; junction bases outside the gene matches: 12. CDR3 length equals 16 residues. Per germline, CDR1 SGHDT and CDR2 YYEEEE. The CDR3 DNA sequence: TGTGCCAGCAGCCTACGAGGAGGACTAGCAGTAGATACGCAGTATTTT. Its translation: CASSLRGGLAVDTQYF. The whole variable domain, remainder taken from reference TRBV5-6 and TRBJ2-3, is DAGVTQSPTHLIKTRGQQVTLRCSPKSGHDTVSWYQQALGQGPQFIFQYYEEEERQRGNFPDRFSGHQFPNYSSELNVNALLLGDSALYLCASSLRGGLAVDTQYFGPGTRLTVL.

This chain links TRBV11-2 with TRBJ2-1, with 12 bases that match TRBD2. CDR1 SGHAT and CDR2 FQNNGV come from the germline V gene. The CDR3 runs to 17 residues. J gave up 6 bases and V 3 bases, and 9 bases lay outside the gene matches. CDR3 in amino acids: CASSFYPLAGGLNEQFF. In DNA, the CDR3 is TGTGCCAGCAGCTTCTATCCACTAGCGGGAGGCCTCAATGAGCAGTTCTTC.

The V and J genes are TRBV2 and TRBJ2-5, with D perhaps TRBD2 (5 bases). The CDR3 sequence is 15 residues long. Trimming took off 3 bases at V and 0 bases at J, with 11 bases between the two ends. Germline V lookup: CDR1 SNHLY, CDR2 FYNNEI. The CDR3 here is CASSEKLAYQETQYF. The CDR3 nucleotides are TGTGCCAGCAGTGAGAAGTTAGCGTACCAAGAGACCCAGTACTTC.

This clone was seen just once. The chain is built from TRBV19 and TRBJ2-1; D gene ambiguous. The CDR3 extends over 15 amino acids. Between the trimmed V and J ends, which lost 3 bases and 2 bases, there was a span of 11 bases. Germline values: CDR1 LNHDA, CDR2 SQIVND (reference sequence). The CDR3 reads CASSIGPSPYNEQFF. The CDR3 nucleotides are TGTGCCAGTAGTATCGGGCCGAGCCCCTACAATGAGCAGTTCTTC.

The J gene is TRBJ2-3, the V gene TRBV6-5; D is uncertain. This CDR3 contains 14 residues. Trimming left V 6 bases short and J 0 bases short, with 10 bases between. Germline assignment: CDR1 MNHEY and CDR2 SVGAGI. CDR3 region: CASSRSQSTDTQYF. As DNA, the CDR3 is TGTGCCAGCAGCCGTTCCCAGAGCACAGATACGCAGTATTTT.

This chain joins TRBV2 and TRBJ1-5; D is uncertain. Trimming left V 7 bases short and J 0 bases short, with 7 bases between. Germline lookup yields CDR1 SNHLY and CDR2 FYNNEI. CDR3 length: 13 amino acids. CDR3 protein: CASKFYSNQPQHF. In DNA form, the CDR3 reads TGTGCCAGCAAGTTTTATAGCAATCAGCCCCAGCATTTT.

This clone was seen just once. The chain combines TRBV15 with TRBJ1-1, with D hard to call. The CDR3 contains 14 residues. Germline CDR1 LNHNV, CDR2 YYDKDF (reference sequence). V lost 0 bases, J lost 6 bases, and 11 bases lay in between. The CDR3: CATSRDRAWAEAFF. CDR3 in DNA: TGTGCCACCAGCAGAGATAGGGCCTGGGCTGAAGCTTTCTTT.

In its sample, this clone was seen once. Other DNA sequences of this sample code for an identical CDR3. The V call is TRBV3-1 (or the pseudogene TRBV3-2), the J call TRBJ2-3, with 8 positions matching TRBD1. Unmatched junction bases numbered 5, after V lost 4 bases and J lost 2 bases. Germline V lookup: CDR1 LGHDT, CDR2 YNNKEL (reference sequence). This CDR3 contains 15 residues. CDR3 DNA: TGTGCCAGCAGCCCCCGGGACAGGTCCACAGATACGCAGTATTTT. This translates into CASSPRDRSTDTQYF.